What follows are 10 T cell receptor beta chains derived from one specimen sequenced in a study of beta chain features in type 1 diabetes. The antigens these receptors bind are not known. Study-level points and caveats: There was a moderate but significant shortening of TCRB CDR3s in all four CD4+ subsets of Type 1 diabetes patients.

The sequenced template was cDNA made from the entire isolated RNA. Method: immunoSEQ multiplex PCR; TCRdb's copy keeps in-frame clones and lacks some. Among 300,000 to 350,000 clones listed, roughly 13% were seen once. The sample consisted of naive CD4+ T cells from blood. Every receptor here comes from a woman younger than 35 with type 1 diabetes.

This clone was counted a few times. The chain carries TRBV28 and TRBJ2-3; 8 nucleotides agree with TRBD2. Trimming took 2 bases from V and 2 from J; bases not matched to a gene: 6. CDR1 is MDHEN and CDR2 is SYDVKM in the germline V gene. CDR3 length: 16 amino acids. CDR3 coding DNA: TGTGCCAGCAGTTTACTTAGCGGGGATGACACAGATACGCAGTATTTT. It translates to CASSLLSGDDTDTQYF.

This chain links TRBV4-3 with TRBJ2-1, with 8 bases aligning to TRBD2. V gave up 2 bases and J gave up 5 bases; unmatched junction bases: 14. The germline V gene has CDR1 LGHNA and CDR2 YSLEER. The CDR3 covers 18 residues. CDR3 protein: CASSQSLPLAGINNEQFF. The CDR3 DNA sequence: TGCGCCAGCAGCCAAAGCCTTCCTTTAGCGGGAATCAACAATGAGCAGTTCTTC.

The CDR3 loop reads CASRGTGTHNEQFF. The CDR3 nucleotides are TGTGCCAGCAGGGGGACAGGGACCCACAATGAGCAGTTCTTC. This rearrangement joins TRBV28 to TRBJ2-1; TRBD1 matches 9 bases. J lost 5 bases, V lost 6 bases, and 5 bases had no gene match. This CDR3 is built from 14 residues. CDR1 is MDHEN and CDR2 is SYDVKM in the germline V gene.

This clone was seen only a few times. The rearrangement uses TRBV4-1 and TRBJ2-5, with TRBD1 matching 8 bases. CDR1 and CDR2 from the germline V gene are MGHRA and YSYEKL. V dropped 0 bases and J dropped 5; count of bases not matched to a gene: 5. This CDR3 spans 15 amino acids. The CDR3 protein is CASSQETGQGETQYF. The CDR3 DNA follows: TGCGCCAGCAGCCAAGAGACCGGACAGGGTGAGACCCAGTACTTC.

This rearrangement joins TRBV29-1 to TRBJ2-7; D might be TRBD2 (5 bases). Deletions cut 2 bases from V and 5 bases from J, with 13 bases between. Germline lookup yields CDR1 SQVTM and CDR2 ANQGSEA. This CDR3 region has 13 residues. The chain's CDR3 is CSVEIGVRHEQYF. In DNA, the CDR3 is TGCAGCGTTGAAATCGGGGTTCGTCACGAGCAGTACTTC.

The chain is built from TRBV4-3 and TRBJ2-5; TRBD2 matches 8 bases. The junction had 16 bases not matched to a gene; V was cut back by 0 bases and J by 1 base. CDR1 and CDR2 from the germline V gene are LGHNA and YSLEER. The CDR3 totals 20 residues. The CDR3 nucleotides read TGCGCCAGCAGCCAAGAGTCCCCCACCACTAGCGGAGGGGCCCAAGAGACCCAGTACTTC. Protein product: CASSQESPTTSGGAQETQYF.

The chain uses TRBV18 and TRBJ2-1; TRBD1 agrees at 9 bases. V was pared by 0 bases and J by 6 bases, with 3 bases of the junction left unmatched. The germline V gene encodes CDR1 KGHSH and CDR2 LQKENI. The CDR3 totals 15 residues. CDR3 in amino acids: CASSPPRDRANEQFF. CDR3 in DNA: TGTGCCAGCTCACCACCCAGGGACAGGGCCAATGAGCAGTTCTTC.

This sequence joins TRBV19 and TRBJ1-5, with no clear D. Between the trimmed V and J ends, which lost 7 bases and 7 bases, there was a span of 14 bases. The CDR3 runs 13 residues. CDR1 and CDR2 from the germline V gene are LNHDA and SQIVND (reference sequence). CDR3 coding DNA: TGTGCCAGTAAAGCGAGTGATTCACAGCCCCAGCATTTT. It translates to CASKASDSQPQHF.

The chain employs TRBV11-2 and TRBJ2-7, with 9 bases identical to TRBD1. The ends lost 4 bases at V and 9 bases at J; junction bases unmatched: 13. The CDR3 loop spans 15 amino acids. Germline V gene data show CDR1 as SGHAT and CDR2 as FQNNGV. The CDR3 DNA reads TGTGCCAGCAGCTCCCGGGACAGGGCGTTTCTTAGGCAGTACTTC. Encoded protein: CASSSRDRAFLRQYF.

This clone turned up a few times. The V gene is TRBV28, the J gene TRBJ2-7, with a possible D match to TRBD1 (6 bases). CDR1 and CDR2 from the germline V gene are MDHEN and SYDVKM. Trimming stripped 5 bases from V and 3 bases from J, with 17 bases between. There are 15 residues in the CDR3. The CDR3 sequence: CASSPPGVMNYEQYF. CDR3 coding DNA: TGTGCCAGCAGTCCACCAGGGGTGATGAACTACGAGCAGTACTTC.